The sequence of this TCR beta chain was determined in a study of T cell responses to AZD1222 COVID-19 vaccine. The CDR3 runs 14 residues. The table came from immunoSEQ multiplex PCR; TCRdb's copy has only in-frame clones and leaves some out. The sample includes under 90,000 clones, 70% to 90% seen only once; the top ten take 10%. Specimen: peripheral blood, collected 28 days after the second AZD1222 dose. The chain links TRBV12-2 to TRBJ1-6; the table gives TRBD1 as D, unverified against the DNA. TRBV12-2 is a recognized pseudogene. The sequence came from an adult who received the AZD1222 COVID-19 vaccine. The CDR3 bases are TGTGCAAGTCGCTTGACCAACAGAGATTCACCCCTCCACTTT. It translates to CASRLTNRDSPLHF.